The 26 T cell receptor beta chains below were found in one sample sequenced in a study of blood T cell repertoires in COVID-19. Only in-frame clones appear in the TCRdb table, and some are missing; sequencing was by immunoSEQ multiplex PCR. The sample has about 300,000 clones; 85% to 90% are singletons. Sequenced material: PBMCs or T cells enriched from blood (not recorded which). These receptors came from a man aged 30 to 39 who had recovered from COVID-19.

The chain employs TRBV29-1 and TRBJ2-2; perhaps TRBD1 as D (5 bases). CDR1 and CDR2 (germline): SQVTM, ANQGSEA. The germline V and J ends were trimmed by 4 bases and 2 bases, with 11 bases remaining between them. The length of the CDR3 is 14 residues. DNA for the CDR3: TGCAGCGTTGTCGGCAGGGTTAACACCGGGGAGCTGTTTTTT. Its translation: CSVVGRVNTGELFF.

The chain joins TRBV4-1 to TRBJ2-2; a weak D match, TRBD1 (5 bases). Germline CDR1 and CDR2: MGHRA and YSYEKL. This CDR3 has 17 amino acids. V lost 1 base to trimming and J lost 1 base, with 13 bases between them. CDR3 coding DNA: TGCGCCAGCAGCCAAGGACCCAGGGTGTTGAACACCGGGGAGCTGTTTTTT. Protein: CASSQGPRVLNTGELFF.

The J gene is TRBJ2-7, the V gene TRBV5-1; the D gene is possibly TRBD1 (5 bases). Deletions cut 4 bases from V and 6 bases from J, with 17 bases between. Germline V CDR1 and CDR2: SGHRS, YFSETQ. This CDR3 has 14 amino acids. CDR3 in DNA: TGCGCCAGCAGCCCGAGGCAGGGTCGCGGCGAGCAGTACTTC. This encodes CASSPRQGRGEQYF.

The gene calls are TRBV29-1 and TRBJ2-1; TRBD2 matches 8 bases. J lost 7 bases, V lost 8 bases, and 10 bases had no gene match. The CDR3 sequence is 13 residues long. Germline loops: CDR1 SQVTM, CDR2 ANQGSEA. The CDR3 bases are TGCAGCTTAGCGGGAATAGACTGGAATGAGCAGTTCTTC. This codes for CSLAGIDWNEQFF.

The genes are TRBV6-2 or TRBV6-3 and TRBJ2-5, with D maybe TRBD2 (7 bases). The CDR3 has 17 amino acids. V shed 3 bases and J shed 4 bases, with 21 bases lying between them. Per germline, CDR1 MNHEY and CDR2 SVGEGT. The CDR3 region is CASSYGRGAAVLETQYF. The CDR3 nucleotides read TGTGCCAGCAGTTATGGACGGGGGGCCGCCGTATTAGAGACCCAGTACTTC.

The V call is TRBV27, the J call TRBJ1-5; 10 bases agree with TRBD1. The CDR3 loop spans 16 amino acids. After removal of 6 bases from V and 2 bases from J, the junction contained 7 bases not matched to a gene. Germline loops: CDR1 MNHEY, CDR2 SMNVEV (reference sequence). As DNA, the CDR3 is TGTGCCAGCAGCCCGGACAGGGGGACAGGCAATCAGCCCCAGCATTTT. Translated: CASSPDRGTGNQPQHF.

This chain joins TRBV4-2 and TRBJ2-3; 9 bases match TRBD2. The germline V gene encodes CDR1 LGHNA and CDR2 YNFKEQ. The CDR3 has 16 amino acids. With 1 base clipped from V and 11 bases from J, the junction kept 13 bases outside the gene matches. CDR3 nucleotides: TGTGCCAGCAGCCAAGTGGAGGGGACTAGCCCAGGAAGGCAGTATTTT. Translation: CASSQVEGTSPGRQYF.

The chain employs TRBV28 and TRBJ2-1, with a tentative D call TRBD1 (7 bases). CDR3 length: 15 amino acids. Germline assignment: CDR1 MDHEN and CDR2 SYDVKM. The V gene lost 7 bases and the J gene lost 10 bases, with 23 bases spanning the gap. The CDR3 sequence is CASTPHPGGQWEQFF. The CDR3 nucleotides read TGTGCCAGCACCCCCCATCCAGGGGGGCAGTGGGAGCAGTTCTTC. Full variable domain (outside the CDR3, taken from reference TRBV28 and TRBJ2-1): DVKVTQSSRYLVKRTGEKVFLECVQDMDHENMFWYRQDPGLGLRLIYFSYDVKMKEKGDIPEGYSVSREKKERFSLILESASTNQTSMYLCASTPHPGGQWEQFFGPGTRLTVL.

DNA for the CDR3: TGTGCCAGCCGGGACTGGGATACAGATACGCAGTATTTT. Protein: CASRDWDTDTQYF. J is TRBJ2-3 and V is TRBV12-3 or TRBV12-4; D might be TRBD2 (6 bases). The CDR3 is 13 amino acids. The V end was cut by 8 bases, the J end by 3 bases, with 12 bases between.

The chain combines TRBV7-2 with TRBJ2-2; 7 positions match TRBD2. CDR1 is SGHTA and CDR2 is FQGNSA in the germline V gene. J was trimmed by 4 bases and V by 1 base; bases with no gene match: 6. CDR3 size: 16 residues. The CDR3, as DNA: TGTGCCAGCAGCTTAGATCCTAGCGGATTCACCGGGGAGCTGTTTTTT. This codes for CASSLDPSGFTGELFF. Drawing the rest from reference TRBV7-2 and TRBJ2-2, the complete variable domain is GAGVSQSPSNKVTEKGKDVELRCDPISGHTALYWYRQSLGQGLEFLIYFQGNSAPDKSGLPSDRFSAERTGGSVSTLTIQRTQQEDSAVYLCASSLDPSGFTGELFFGEGSRLTVL.

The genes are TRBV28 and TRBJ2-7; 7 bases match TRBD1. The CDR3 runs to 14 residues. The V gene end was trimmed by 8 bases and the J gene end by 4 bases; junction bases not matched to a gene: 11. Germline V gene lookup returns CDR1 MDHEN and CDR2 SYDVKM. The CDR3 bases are TGTGCCAGCGCCCCAAAGGGGGCGTGGTACGAGCAGTACTTC. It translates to CASAPKGAWYEQYF.

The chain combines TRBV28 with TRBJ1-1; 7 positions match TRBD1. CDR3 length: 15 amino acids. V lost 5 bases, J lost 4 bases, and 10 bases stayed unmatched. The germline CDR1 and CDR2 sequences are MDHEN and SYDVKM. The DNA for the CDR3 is TGTGCCAGCAGTCTCCTCCGACAGGGTAGCACTGAAGCTTTCTTT. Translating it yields CASSLLRQGSTEAFF. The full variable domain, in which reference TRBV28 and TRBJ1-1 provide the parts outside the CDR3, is DVKVTQSSRYLVKRTGEKVFLECVQDMDHENMFWYRQDPGLGLRLIYFSYDVKMKEKGDIPEGYSVSREKKERFSLILESASTNQTSMYLCASSLLRQGSTEAFFGQGTRLTVV.

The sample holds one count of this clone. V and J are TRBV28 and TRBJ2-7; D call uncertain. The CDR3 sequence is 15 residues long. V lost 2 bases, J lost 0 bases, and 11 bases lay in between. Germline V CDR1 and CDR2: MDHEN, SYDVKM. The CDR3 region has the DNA TGTGCCAGCAGTTTAGGGCCAGCAAGCTCCTACGAGCAGTACTTC. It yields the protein CASSLGPASSYEQYF.

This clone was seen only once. CDR3 in DNA: TGTGCCAGCAGCTTAGTATGGGCAGCGAACACCGGGGAGCTGTTTTTT. This gives the protein CASSLVWAANTGELFF. The chain couples TRBV11-3 to TRBJ2-2; no reliable D call. The CDR3 sequence is 16 residues long. Germline V gives CDR1 SGHNT, CDR2 YENEEA. The V and J ends lost 1 base and 0 bases respectively, with 9 bases between them.

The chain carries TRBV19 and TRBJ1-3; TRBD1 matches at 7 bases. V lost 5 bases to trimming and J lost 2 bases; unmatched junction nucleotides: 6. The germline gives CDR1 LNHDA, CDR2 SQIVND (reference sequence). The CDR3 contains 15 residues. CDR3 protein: CASSLAGGTGNTIYF. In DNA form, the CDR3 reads TGTGCCAGTAGTTTAGCAGGGGGAACTGGAAACACCATATATTTT.

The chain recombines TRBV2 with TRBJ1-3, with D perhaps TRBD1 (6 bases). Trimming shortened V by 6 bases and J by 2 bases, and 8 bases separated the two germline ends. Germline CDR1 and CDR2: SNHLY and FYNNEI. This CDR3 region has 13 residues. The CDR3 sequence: CASRQGAGNTIYF. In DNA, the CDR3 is TGTGCCAGCAGACAGGGTGCTGGAAACACCATATATTTT.

This CDR3 is CASSRTGGIADTQYF. The CDR3 nucleotides are TGCGCCAGCAGCCGGACAGGGGGCATAGCAGATACGCAGTATTTT. The rearrangement links TRBV5-1 to TRBJ2-3; 11 bases line up with TRBD1. The CDR3 loop spans 15 amino acids. Germline trimming cut 4 bases from V and 4 bases from J; bases unmatched to any gene: 5. Looked up from germline, CDR1 is SGHRS and CDR2 is YFSETQ. Filled out from reference TRBV5-1 and TRBJ2-3, the complete variable domain reads KAGVTQTPRYLIKTRGQQVTLSCSPISGHRSVSWYQQTPGQGLQFLFEYFSETQRNKGNFPGRFSGRQFSNSRSEMNVSTLELGDSALYLCASSRTGGIADTQYFGPGTRLTVL.

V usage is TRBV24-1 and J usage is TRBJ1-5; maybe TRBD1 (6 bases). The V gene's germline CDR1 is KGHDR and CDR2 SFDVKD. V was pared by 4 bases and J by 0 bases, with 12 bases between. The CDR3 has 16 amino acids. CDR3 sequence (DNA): TGTGCCACCAGTGACCCCACAGGGCATAGCAATCAGCCCCAGCATTTT. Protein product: CATSDPTGHSNQPQHF.

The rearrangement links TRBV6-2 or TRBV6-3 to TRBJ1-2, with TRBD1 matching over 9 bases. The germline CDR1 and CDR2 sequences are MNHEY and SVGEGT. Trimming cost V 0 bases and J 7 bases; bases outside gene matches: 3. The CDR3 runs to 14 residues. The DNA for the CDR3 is TGTGCCAGCAGTTACTCGGGACAGGGAAGTGGCTACACCTTC. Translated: CASSYSGQGSGYTF.

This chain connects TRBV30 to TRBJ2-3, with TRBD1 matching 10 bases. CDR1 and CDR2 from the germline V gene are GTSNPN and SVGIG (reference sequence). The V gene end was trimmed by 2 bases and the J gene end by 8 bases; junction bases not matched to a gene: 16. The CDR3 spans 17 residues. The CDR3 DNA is TGTGCCTGGAGTAAGACAGGGGGCCCGTTGTTCTTAAGTACGCAGTATTTT. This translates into CAWSKTGGPLFLSTQYF.

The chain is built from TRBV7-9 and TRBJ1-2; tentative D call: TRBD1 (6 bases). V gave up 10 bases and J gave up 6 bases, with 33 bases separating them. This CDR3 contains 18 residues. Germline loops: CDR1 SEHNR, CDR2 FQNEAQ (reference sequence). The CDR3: CATARSGTPGDFWDGYTF. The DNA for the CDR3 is TGTGCCACCGCGAGAAGCGGGACCCCAGGGGATTTCTGGGATGGCTACACCTTC.

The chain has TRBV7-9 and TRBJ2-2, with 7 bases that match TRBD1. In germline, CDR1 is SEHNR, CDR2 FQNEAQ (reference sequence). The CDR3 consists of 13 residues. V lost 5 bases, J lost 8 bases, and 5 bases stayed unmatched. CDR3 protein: CASSVTGYGELFF. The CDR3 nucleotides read TGTGCCAGCAGCGTGACAGGGTATGGGGAGCTGTTTTTT.

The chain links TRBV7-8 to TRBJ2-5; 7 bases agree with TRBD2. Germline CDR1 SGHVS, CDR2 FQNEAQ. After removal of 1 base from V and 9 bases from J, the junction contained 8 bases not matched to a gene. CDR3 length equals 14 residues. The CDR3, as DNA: TGTGCCAGCAGCTTAGTCCGGGGGGTGGCGGCCCAGTACTTC. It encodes CASSLVRGVAAQYF.

This CDR3 is CASSTIWGGQNTEAFF. The CDR3 DNA reads TGTGCCAGCAGCACCATATGGGGGGGACAGAACACTGAAGCTTTCTTT. J is TRBJ1-1 and V is TRBV7-2, with a tentative D call TRBD1 (6 bases). V lost 5 bases to trimming and J lost 1 base, with 17 bases between them. This CDR3 contains 16 residues. Germline loops: CDR1 SGHTA, CDR2 FQGNSA.

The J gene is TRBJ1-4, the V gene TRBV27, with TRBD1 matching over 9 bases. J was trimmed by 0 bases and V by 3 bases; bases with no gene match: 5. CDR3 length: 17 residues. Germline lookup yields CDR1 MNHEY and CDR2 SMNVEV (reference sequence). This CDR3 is CASSFMTGGPTNEKLFF. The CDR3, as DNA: TGTGCCAGCAGTTTCATGACAGGGGGTCCAACTAATGAAAAACTGTTTTTT.

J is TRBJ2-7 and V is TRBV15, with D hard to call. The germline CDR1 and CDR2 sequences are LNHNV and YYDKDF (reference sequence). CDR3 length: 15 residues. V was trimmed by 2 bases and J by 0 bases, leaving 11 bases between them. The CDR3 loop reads CATSRSSTASYEQYF. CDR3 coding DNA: TGTGCCACCAGCAGATCGTCTACAGCCTCCTACGAGCAGTACTTC.